A single T cell receptor beta chain is shown here with its context. Antigen specificity is unknown. Incorporated into the TCR beta cDNA libraries were unique molecular identifiers, which served to reduce PCR and sequencing biases. About 500,000 cDNA molecules were obtained per 1 to 10 million input T cells. MiXCR was run by TCRdb on the PCR reads, yielding one entry per CDR3 protein. The table shows some 690,000 distinct CDR3 sequences, with approximately 60% occurring only once. This sample is drawn from a study of post-analysis software for immune sequencing data. Overall study findings and caveats: Relative to controls, patients with multiple sclerosis showed significantly lower normalized Chao1 diversity. The study found TRBV5-6, TRBV5-1 and TRBV20-1 among roughly 5 TRBV segments more frequent in patients than controls.

CDR3 length: 16 residues. V shed 8 bases, J shed 3 bases, and the junction held 13 bases outside the gene matches. The germline V gene encodes CDR1 ENHRY and CDR2 SYGVKD. The sequence derives from a girl aged 2 to 10 with multiple sclerosis. The specimen sequenced was blood. The chain has TRBV10-3 and TRBJ2-5; TRBD2 matches 9 bases. DNA of the CDR3: TGTGCCATCTCGTTCAGGGGGGTAGCGGGAGAAGAGACCCAGTACTTC. Translated, it gives CAISFRGVAGEETQYF.